This entry lists 23 T cell receptor beta chains sequenced from one sample in a study of blood T cell repertoires in COVID-19. The repertoire was sequenced with immunoSEQ multiplex PCR; TCRdb's copy has only in-frame clones and lacks some. Among a few hundred thousand clones listed, over 85% were seen once. The sample comprised PBMCs or T cells enriched from blood (not recorded which). These receptor sequences come from a woman in her 50s who had been exposed to COVID-19.

The chain employs TRBV28 and TRBJ2-2, with TRBD1 matching 7 bases. Germline V gene sequence: CDR1 MDHEN, CDR2 SYDVKM. V was pared by 4 bases and J by 7 bases, with 0 bases of the junction left unmatched. This CDR3 has 12 residues. This CDR3 reads CASSWDSGELFF. The CDR3 coding sequence is TGTGCCAGCAGTTGGGACAGCGGGGAGCTGTTTTTT.

V usage is TRBV5-1 and J usage is TRBJ2-2, with 9 nucleotides matching TRBD1. This CDR3 has 17 amino acids. From germline, CDR1 is SGHRS and CDR2 YFSETQ. The ends lost 4 bases at V and 4 bases at J; junction bases unmatched: 11. In DNA, the CDR3 is TGCGCCAGCAGCCCACCGACAGGGGGTTTTGGCACCGGGGAGCTGTTTTTT. Translation gives CASSPPTGGFGTGELFF.

The V and J genes are TRBV5-1 and TRBJ2-7, with 11 bases matching TRBD1. Trimming took 4 bases from V and 6 from J; bases not matched to a gene: 6. The CDR3 is 14 residues long. Germline V gene lookup returns CDR1 SGHRS and CDR2 YFSETQ. This CDR3 is CASSPGTGGAEQYF. The DNA for the CDR3 is TGCGCCAGCAGCCCCGGGACAGGGGGGGCCGAGCAGTACTTC.

The chain combines TRBV7-2 with TRBJ2-2, with TRBD2 matching 8 bases. V was pared by 5 bases and J by 0 bases, with 11 bases of the junction left unmatched. Germline V gene lookup returns CDR1 SGHTA and CDR2 FQGNSA. This CDR3 has 18 amino acids. Written as DNA, the CDR3 is TGTGCCAGCAGCGTACTCCGGGGGGGACTAGCGAACACCGGGGAGCTGTTTTTT. The encoded protein is CASSVLRGGLANTGELFF. Full variable domain (rest looked up from reference TRBV7-2 and TRBJ2-2): GAGVSQSPSNKVTEKGKDVELRCDPISGHTALYWYRQSLGQGLEFLIYFQGNSAPDKSGLPSDRFSAERTGGSVSTLTIQRTQQEDSAVYLCASSVLRGGLANTGELFFGEGSRLTVL.

The CDR3 here is CASSQEAGINQPQHF. In DNA form, the CDR3 reads TGTGCCAGCAGCCAAGAAGCCGGGATCAATCAGCCCCAGCATTTT. The chain is built from TRBV3-1 (or the pseudogene TRBV3-2) and TRBJ1-5; unclear D gene. The CDR3 spans 15 residues. The V end lost 0 bases, the J end lost 3 bases, and 9 bases lay between the germline ends. Germline V gene sequence: CDR1 LGHDT, CDR2 YNNKEL (reference sequence).

The rearrangement links TRBV28 to TRBJ2-7; 8 bases align to TRBD1. V shed 2 bases, J shed 7 bases, and the junction held 4 bases outside the gene matches. The CDR3 covers 13 residues. Germline V gives CDR1 MDHEN, CDR2 SYDVKM. The CDR3, as DNA: TGTGCCAGCAGTTTAGTCAGGGGGCGTGAGCAGTACTTC. Encoded protein: CASSLVRGREQYF.

This clone has just one count. This chain links TRBV7-2 with TRBJ2-1; D possibly corresponds to TRBD1 (5 bases). The V and J ends lost 3 bases and 2 bases respectively, with 11 bases between them. CDR3 length equals 15 residues. Germline CDR1 SGHTA, CDR2 FQGNSA. Here the CDR3 reads CASSFLRGPYNEQFF. The DNA of the CDR3 is TGTGCCAGCAGCTTCTTAAGGGGTCCCTACAATGAGCAGTTCTTC.

This clone was counted a few times. The chain links TRBV19 to TRBJ1-3; 7 bases match TRBD1. Germline V gene sequence: CDR1 LNHDA, CDR2 SQIVND (reference sequence). The CDR3 covers 15 residues. V dropped 4 bases and J dropped 0; count of bases not matched to a gene: 3. The CDR3 here is CASSTRDSSGNTIYF. The CDR3, as DNA: TGTGCCAGTAGTACCCGGGACAGCTCTGGAAACACCATATATTTT.

The V and J genes are TRBV19 and TRBJ1-2; TRBD1 matches at 7 bases. CDR1 and CDR2 (germline): LNHDA, SQIVND (reference sequence). V dropped 5 bases and J dropped 2; count of bases not matched to a gene: 5. The CDR3 runs 14 residues. CDR3 protein: CASSPQGENYGYTF. CDR3 DNA: TGTGCCAGTAGTCCCCAGGGGGAGAACTATGGCTACACCTTC.

This clone was counted once. The chain carries TRBV10-3 and TRBJ2-3, with D tentatively TRBD2 (5 bases). The CDR3 contains 10 residues. Germline loops: CDR1 ENHRY, CDR2 SYGVKD. V dropped 4 bases and J dropped 9 bases, with 5 bases sitting between them. The CDR3 DNA reads as TGTGCCATCAGTGGAGGGACGCAGTATTTT. It translates to CAISGGTQYF.

The CDR3 region has the DNA TGTGCCAGCAATAGCGGACGTCTCTATAAAAACACAGATACGCAGTATTTT. This gives the protein CASNSGRLYKNTDTQYF. The rearrangement links TRBV27 to TRBJ2-3; TRBD2 is a possible D gene (6 bases). CDR3 size: 17 residues. CDR1 is MNHEY, CDR2 SMNVEV, per germline (reference sequence). V was clipped by 7 bases and J by 2 bases, with 22 bases between them.

The J gene is TRBJ1-1, the V gene TRBV9; 7 bases match TRBD1. CDR1 is SGDLS and CDR2 is YYNGEE in the germline V gene. Germline trimming cut 0 bases from V and 4 bases from J; bases unmatched to any gene: 3. CDR3 size: 14 residues. CDR3 protein: CASSVGQGRTEAFF. The CDR3 bases are TGTGCCAGCAGCGTAGGACAGGGACGCACTGAAGCTTTCTTT. Combining the CDR3 with reference TRBV9 and TRBJ1-1 gives the whole variable domain DSGVTQTPKHLITATGQRVTLRCSPRSGDLSVYWYQQSLDQGLQFLIQYYNGEERAKGNILERFSAQQFPDLHSELNLSSLELGDSALYFCASSVGQGRTEAFFGQGTRLTVV.

A single count supports this clone. The CDR3 reads CASSEAAGVGNQPQHF. The CDR3 DNA reads TGTGCCAGCAGTGAAGCGGCAGGGGTGGGCAATCAGCCCCAGCATTTT. The chain joins TRBV6-1 to TRBJ1-5, with D possibly being TRBD1 (6 bases). CDR1 is MNHNS and CDR2 is SASEGT in the germline V gene. Deletions cut 0 bases from V and 2 bases from J, with 11 bases between. There are 16 residues in the CDR3.

The V gene is TRBV7-9, the J gene TRBJ1-3; 8 bases fit TRBD1. V dropped 4 bases and J dropped 2; count of bases not matched to a gene: 4. Germline CDR1 and CDR2: SEHNR and FQNEAQ (reference sequence). The CDR3 is made up of 15 amino acids. CDR3 in amino acids: CASSSTDRAGNTIYF. CDR3 DNA sequence: TGTGCCAGCAGCTCGACGGACAGGGCTGGAAACACCATATATTTT.

The V and J genes are TRBV5-1 and TRBJ2-7, with 7 bases aligning to TRBD1. The CDR3 is 15 residues long. The germline V gene has CDR1 SGHRS and CDR2 YFSETQ. With V trimmed by 4 bases and J by 2 bases, 9 bases remained unmatched. The DNA for the CDR3 is TGCGCCAGCAGCCCGGAAAAGGGACAGCCCTACGAGCAGTACTTC. Translation: CASSPEKGQPYEQYF.

V usage is TRBV28 and J usage is TRBJ2-7, with 8 positions matching TRBD2. V lost 2 bases and J lost 5; bases outside the gene matches: 11. Germline V gene lookup returns CDR1 MDHEN and CDR2 SYDVKM. This CDR3 spans 16 amino acids. The CDR3 sequence: CASSLPGGQGKDEQYF. The CDR3 DNA reads as TGTGCCAGCAGTTTACCGGGAGGGCAGGGGAAGGACGAGCAGTACTTC.

The chain carries TRBV7-8 and TRBJ2-7; D gene unclear. The V gene's germline CDR1 is SGHVS and CDR2 FQNEAQ. V lost 0 bases, J lost 0 bases, and 6 bases lay in between. This CDR3 is 14 amino acids long. The CDR3 sequence is CASSLARSSYEQYF. The CDR3 region has the DNA TGTGCCAGCAGCTTAGCCAGGTCCTCCTACGAGCAGTACTTC. The full variable domain, with the rest looked up from reference TRBV7-8 and TRBJ2-7, is GAGVSQSPRYKVAKRGQDVALRCDPISGHVSLFWYQQALGQGPEFLTYFQNEAQLDKSGLPSDRFFAERPEGSVSTLKIQRTQQEDSAVYLCASSLARSSYEQYFGPGTRLTVT.

V gene TRBV7-8 combines with J gene TRBJ1-6, with 7 nucleotides matching TRBD1. CDR1 and CDR2 from the germline V gene are SGHVS and FQNEAQ. V lost 5 bases, J lost 0 bases, and 10 bases stayed unmatched. This CDR3 spans 18 amino acids. CDR3 region: CASSQTGQSSSYNSPLHF. The CDR3 DNA sequence: TGTGCCAGCAGCCAAACGGGACAGTCAAGCTCCTATAATTCACCCCTCCACTTT.

The rearrangement uses TRBV2 and TRBJ1-2; 8 nucleotides match TRBD1. This CDR3 contains 14 residues. Germline CDR1 reads SNHLY; CDR2 reads FYNNEI. Trimming took 5 bases from V and 4 from J; bases not matched to a gene: 6. The CDR3 nucleotides are TGTGCCAGCAGTTCCCGGGACAGGCCCTATGGCTACACCTTC. It encodes CASSSRDRPYGYTF. Drawing the rest from reference TRBV2 and TRBJ1-2, the complete variable domain is EPEVTQTPSHQVTQMGQEVILRCVPISNHLYFYWYRQILGQKVEFLVSFYNNEISEKSEIFDDQFSVERPDGSNFTLKIRSTKLEDSAMYFCASSSRDRPYGYTFGSGTRLTVV.

The chain is built from TRBV5-1 and TRBJ2-2; a weak D match, TRBD1 (6 bases). V lost 1 base and J lost 4, with 11 bases in between. From germline, CDR1 is SGHRS and CDR2 YFSETQ. This CDR3 is built from 15 residues. CDR3 in amino acids: CASSLTGTTTGELFF. CDR3 DNA sequence: TGCGCCAGCAGCTTGACCGGGACAACCACCGGGGAGCTGTTTTTT.

This chain links TRBV6-1 with TRBJ2-5; 11 positions match TRBD2. Per germline, CDR1 MNHNS and CDR2 SASEGT. The CDR3 spans 15 residues. J gave up 4 bases and V 3 bases, and 4 bases lay outside the gene matches. The CDR3 nucleotides are TGTGCCAGCAGTGACCTTGGACTAGCGGGAGAGACCCAGTACTTC. It is translated as CASSDLGLAGETQYF.

V and J are TRBV15 and TRBJ1-2; perhaps TRBD1 as D (5 bases). V lost 1 base to trimming and J lost 8 bases, with 17 bases between them. From germline, CDR1 is LNHNV and CDR2 YYDKDF (reference sequence). The CDR3 is 15 residues long. The CDR3 here is CATSRGGLGGEGYTF. The CDR3 DNA is TGTGCCACCAGCAGAGGGGGGTTAGGAGGGGAAGGCTACACCTTC.

This rearrangement joins TRBV13 to TRBJ1-2; D call uncertain. With 2 bases removed from V and 0 bases from J, the gap between germline ends came to 19 bases. Per germline, CDR1 PRHDT and CDR2 FYEKMQ (reference sequence). The CDR3 loop spans 18 amino acids. The CDR3 nucleotides read TGTGCCAGCAGCTTAAACCTCACCCCGCGCCTAGCTAACTATGGCTACACCTTC. This translates into CASSLNLTPRLANYGYTF. Supplemented by reference TRBV13 and TRBJ1-2, the full variable domain reads AAGVIQSPRHLIKEKRETATLKCYPIPRHDTVYWYQQGPGQDPQFLISFYEKMQSDKGSIPDRFSAQQFSDYHSELNMSSLELGDSALYFCASSLNLTPRLANYGYTFGSGTRLTVV.